These 8 T cell receptor beta chains originate from one sample sequenced in a study of OX40 agonist ivuxolimab in advanced cancers. Repertoires were generated with immunoSEQ multiplex PCR, while TCRdb's copy carries only in-frame clones and drops some. The sample lists over 45,000 clones, around 74% occurring once. The specimen comprised CD4+ or CD8+ T cells sorted from blood, sampled in a trial of the OX40 agonist ivuxolimab. These receptors came from an adult with an advanced solid tumor such as melanoma, head and neck, liver or kidney cancer.

The chain couples TRBV27 to TRBJ2-3; D might be TRBD2 (6 bases). The germline V gene encodes CDR1 MNHEY and CDR2 SMNVEV (reference sequence). The ends were cut back, 2 bases at V and 6 bases at J, with 9 bases in the middle. CDR3 length equals 13 residues. CDR3 DNA sequence: TGTGCCAGCAGTTTACGGGGAGGCGATACGCAGTATTTT. Its protein product is CASSLRGGDTQYF.

The chain combines TRBV6-1 with TRBJ2-1; the D call may be TRBD1 or TRBD2 (6 bases each). Between the trimmed V and J ends, which lost 1 base and 1 base, there was a span of 11 bases. CDR1 is MNHNS, CDR2 SASEGT, per germline. This CDR3 has 16 amino acids. The CDR3 loop is CASSEGGAGSYNEQFF. CDR3 bases: TGTGCCAGCAGTGAAGGGGGGGCGGGATCCTACAATGAGCAGTTCTTC.

The V call is TRBV11-2, the J call TRBJ2-4, with TRBD2 identical over 13 bases. The V and J ends lost 0 bases and 6 bases, in that order; junction bases with no gene match: 2. CDR3 length: 16 amino acids. CDR1 and CDR2 (germline): SGHAT, FQNNGV. The CDR3 DNA reads TGTGCCAGCAGCTTAGACTGGACTAGCGGGAGAAACATTCAGTACTTC. This sequence encodes CASSLDWTSGRNIQYF.

This clone was seen a handful of times. J is TRBJ1-1 and V is TRBV10-2; D uncertain. The germline V gene has CDR1 WSHSY and CDR2 SAAADI. V lost 8 bases and J lost 3, with 13 bases in between. CDR3 length: 13 amino acids. CDR3 sequence (DNA): TGCGCCAGCGGGGTGGCGGGGTACACTGAAGCTTTCTTT. Translated, it gives CASGVAGYTEAFF.

To note about this clone: Other DNA sequences in the sample encode the same CDR3. The J gene is TRBJ2-2, the V gene TRBV9, with 10 nucleotides matching TRBD2. Germline V gene lookup returns CDR1 SGDLS and CDR2 YYNGEE. The CDR3 has 16 amino acids. The V gene end was trimmed by 2 bases and the J gene end by 2 bases; junction bases not matched to a gene: 3. The CDR3 reads CASSVVAGGNTGELFF. CDR3 sequence (DNA): TGTGCCAGCAGCGTTGTAGCGGGAGGTAACACCGGGGAGCTGTTTTTT.

This chain links TRBV9 with TRBJ1-5, with D uncertain. Trimming cost V 1 base and J 5 bases, with 10 bases left between them. This CDR3 is built from 14 residues. Germline V gene lookup returns CDR1 SGDLS and CDR2 YYNGEE. CDR3 sequence: CASSVSPYDQPQHF. DNA for the CDR3: TGTGCCAGCAGCGTATCGCCGTACGATCAGCCCCAGCATTTT.

The CDR3 spells CASSPVGVRQETQYF. DNA for the CDR3: TGTGCCAGCAGCCCTGTAGGAGTAAGACAGGAGACCCAGTACTTC. This chain links TRBV5-5 with TRBJ2-5, with D tentatively TRBD1 (5 bases). This CDR3 has 15 residues. V was clipped by 4 bases and J by 5 bases, with 18 bases between them. CDR1 is SGHKS and CDR2 is YYEKEE in the germline V gene (reference sequence).

The rearrangement uses TRBV2 and TRBJ1-6; possible D gene TRBD1, 5 bases. The CDR3 has 13 residues. The germline gives CDR1 SNHLY, CDR2 FYNNEI. With 6 bases removed from V and 10 bases from J, the gap between germline ends came to 13 bases. CDR3 DNA: TGTGCCAGCAGCCGGGACTTAGAATCACCCCTCCACTTT. This encodes CASSRDLESPLHF.